Listed below are T cell receptor beta chains from one sample, sequenced in a study of high-grade serous ovarian cancer treatment subgroups. This table comes from immunoSEQ multiplex PCR, and its TCRdb copy is limited to in-frame clones, with some not included. The data show roughly 5,300 clones, approximately 70% seen once. Sequenced: tumor tissue. All receptors come from a human patient with high-grade serous ovarian cancer. The CDR3 runs from the conserved cysteine through the conserved F or W. Each record gives: V gene, J gene, clone size, D gene, CDR3 protein, CDR3 DNA. A D gene is named only where the DNA matches it firmly. Some rows have no size entry. The others give once, few or many, or a class for an expanded clone.

v_call: TRBV4-1; j_call: TRBJ2-1; clone_size: NA; d_call: TRBD2; cdr3_aa: CASSQEAGAPSSYNEQFF; cdr3_nt: TGCGCCAGCAGCCAAGAAGCGGGGGCCCCAAGCTCCTACAATGAGCAGTTCTTC
v_call: TRBV19; j_call: TRBJ1-3; clone_size: NA; d_call: NA; cdr3_aa: CASSARMDTIYF; cdr3_nt: TGTGCCAGTAGTGCTCGTATGGACACCATATATTTT
v_call: TRBV7-6; j_call: TRBJ2-1; clone_size: NA; d_call: NA; cdr3_aa: CASSFNQRGWYNEQFF; cdr3_nt: TGTGCCAGCAGCTTTAATCAACGGGGGTGGTACAATGAGCAGTTCTTC
v_call: TRBV7-8; j_call: TRBJ1-5; clone_size: few; d_call: NA; cdr3_aa: CASSSDGRGNQPQHF; cdr3_nt: TGTGCCAGCAGCTCCGACGGCAGGGGTAATCAGCCCCAGCATTTT
v_call: TRBV6-5; j_call: TRBJ1-2; clone_size: NA; d_call: TRBD1; cdr3_aa: CASSYHRDRDYGYTF; cdr3_nt: TGTGCCAGCAGTTACCACAGGGACAGGGACTATGGCTACACCTTC
v_call: TRBV10-3; j_call: TRBJ1-1; clone_size: NA; d_call: NA; cdr3_aa: CAIRDTPMNTEAFF; cdr3_nt: TGTGCCATCAGAGACACACCCATGAACACTGAAGCTTTCTTT
v_call: TRBV5-4; j_call: TRBJ1-1; clone_size: NA; d_call: NA; cdr3_aa: CASSPTRSLNTEAFF; cdr3_nt: TGTGCCAGCAGCCCCACACGTAGTTTGAACACTGAAGCTTTCTTT
v_call: TRBV2; j_call: TRBJ2-1; clone_size: NA; d_call: TRBD1; cdr3_aa: CASSENQGAHNEQFF; cdr3_nt: TGTGCCAGCAGTGAAAATCAGGGGGCGCACAATGAGCAGTTCTTC
v_call: TRBV25-1; j_call: TRBJ1-4; clone_size: few; d_call: NA; cdr3_aa: CASSESGVKLFF; cdr3_nt: TGTGCCAGCAGTGAATCGGGTGTCAAACTGTTTTTT
v_call: TRBV10-2; j_call: TRBJ1-5; clone_size: NA; d_call: TRBD1; cdr3_aa: CASTDWGRGKNQPQHF; cdr3_nt: TGCGCCAGCACGGACTGGGGCAGGGGGAAAAATCAGCCCCAGCATTTT
v_call: TRBV7-7; j_call: TRBJ2-1; clone_size: NA; d_call: TRBD2; cdr3_aa: CASSLIAGGLRDYNEQFF; cdr3_nt: TGTGCCAGCAGCTTAATTGCGGGGGGCCTACGGGATTACAATGAGCAGTTCTTC
v_call: TRBV6-6; j_call: TRBJ1-6; clone_size: NA; d_call: TRBD1; cdr3_aa: CASSYYNRGGSPLHF; cdr3_nt: TGTGCCAGCAGTTACTACAACAGGGGAGGCTCACCCCTCCACTTT
v_call: TRBV7-2; j_call: TRBJ1-2; clone_size: NA; d_call: TRBD1; cdr3_aa: CASSFRDRGRRGYGYTF; cdr3_nt: TGTGCCAGCAGCTTCCGGGACAGGGGGCGTCGAGGCTATGGCTACACCTTC
v_call: TRBV15; j_call: TRBJ1-3; clone_size: NA; d_call: NA; cdr3_aa: CATSRDFGFSGNTIYF; cdr3_nt: TGTGCCACCAGCAGAGATTTCGGGTTTTCTGGAAACACCATATATTTT
v_call: TRBV14; j_call: TRBJ1-5; clone_size: NA; d_call: NA; cdr3_aa: CASSQSGAGQPQHF; cdr3_nt: TGTGCCAGCAGCCAATCGGGGGCAGGCCAGCCCCAGCATTTT
v_call: TRBV20-1; j_call: TRBJ2-5; clone_size: NA; d_call: NA; cdr3_aa: CSAARRETQYF; cdr3_nt: TGCAGTGCCGCGAGGAGGGAGACCCAGTACTTC
v_call: TRBV7-2; j_call: TRBJ1-1; clone_size: NA; d_call: NA; cdr3_aa: CASSSRPMGQNTEAFF; cdr3_nt: TGTGCCAGCAGCTCAAGACCCATGGGACAGAACACTGAAGCTTTCTTT
v_call: TRBV5-1; j_call: TRBJ1-4; clone_size: NA; d_call: TRBD1; cdr3_aa: CASSTTSGTGVEKLFF; cdr3_nt: TGCGCCAGCAGCACAACCTCCGGGACAGGCGTTGAAAAACTGTTTTTT
v_call: TRBV7-9; j_call: TRBJ1-3; clone_size: NA; d_call: TRBD1; cdr3_aa: CASSQQGVNSGNTIYF; cdr3_nt: TGTGCCAGCAGCCAACAGGGGGTTAACTCTGGAAACACCATATATTTT
v_call: TRBV28; j_call: TRBJ1-2; clone_size: NA; d_call: NA; cdr3_aa: CASSLAEGRGYTF; cdr3_nt: TGTGCCAGCAGTTTAGCCGAAGGGCGCGGCTACACCTTC
v_call: TRBV6-4; j_call: TRBJ2-1; clone_size: NA; d_call: NA; cdr3_aa: CASSVGGASVNEQFF; cdr3_nt: TGTGCCAGCAGTGTAGGGGGGGCCTCGGTCAATGAGCAGTTCTTC
v_call: TRBV7-3; j_call: TRBJ2-5; clone_size: NA; d_call: TRBD1; cdr3_aa: CASSPRQGRTETQYF; cdr3_nt: TGTGCCAGCAGCCCAAGACAGGGGAGAACGGAGACCCAGTACTTC
v_call: TRBV5-1; j_call: TRBJ1-6; clone_size: NA; d_call: NA; cdr3_aa: CASSPEGGSPLYF; cdr3_nt: TGCGCCAGCAGCCCGGAAGGGGGTTCACCCCTCTACTTT
v_call: TRBV6-1; j_call: TRBJ1-2; clone_size: NA; d_call: NA; cdr3_aa: CASRDLRVTGGYTF; cdr3_nt: TGTGCCAGCAGGGACCTCAGGGTTACGGGCGGCTACACCTTC
v_call: TRBV27; j_call: TRBJ1-1; clone_size: NA; d_call: NA; cdr3_aa: CASSLRGHLKTEAFF; cdr3_nt: TGTGCCAGCAGTTTAAGGGGACACCTGAAGACTGAAGCTTTCTTT
v_call: TRBV9; j_call: TRBJ2-3; clone_size: NA; d_call: TRBD1; cdr3_aa: CASSVVGQGWGTDTQYF; cdr3_nt: TGTGCCAGCAGCGTAGTGGGACAGGGGTGGGGCACAGATACGCAGTATTTT
v_call: TRBV5-6; j_call: TRBJ1-2; clone_size: once; d_call: NA; cdr3_aa: CASSLPGAAANYGYTF; cdr3_nt: TGTGCCAGCAGCTTACCAGGGGCCGCGGCTAACTATGGCTACACCTTC
v_call: TRBV5-6; j_call: TRBJ2-1; clone_size: NA; d_call: NA; cdr3_aa: CASSLALPNEQFF; cdr3_nt: TGTGCCAGCAGCTTGGCCCTCCCCAATGAGCAGTTCTTC
v_call: TRBV14; j_call: TRBJ1-2; clone_size: NA; d_call: NA; cdr3_aa: CASSQAGSWVRKYGYTF; cdr3_nt: TGTGCCAGCAGCCAAGCAGGGAGTTGGGTTAGAAAATATGGCTACACCTTC
v_call: TRBV2; j_call: TRBJ1-2; clone_size: NA; d_call: NA; cdr3_aa: CATPTPVGGYTF; cdr3_nt: TGTGCCACCCCTACTCCGGTGGGAGGCTACACCTTC
v_call: TRBV25-1; j_call: TRBJ2-7; clone_size: NA; d_call: TRBD2; cdr3_aa: CASSNDWTSSSYEQYF; cdr3_nt: TGTGCCAGCAGTAACGATTGGACTAGCAGTTCCTACGAGCAGTACTTC
v_call: TRBV30; j_call: TRBJ1-3; clone_size: NA; d_call: NA; cdr3_aa: CAWSEGDWAGATIYF; cdr3_nt: TGTGCCTGGAGTGAAGGGGACTGGGCCGGAGCCACCATATATTTT